This note documents a single T cell receptor (beta chain) sequence. This sample stems from a study of Ad26.COV2.S vaccination and SARS-CoV-2 variants. Study-wide background: Among those in the COV1001 Ad26.COV2.S trial arm was the donor.

Treatment reported: approximately 18 received Ad26.COV2.S at low or high dose, single or two shots; 5 received placebo; per-sample allocation not given. Sampling was performed 63 days after the first vaccine or placebo injection. An Ad26 vector expressing Wuhan-strain SARS-CoV-2 spike served as the vaccine. The data were produced by immunoSEQ multiplex PCR, yet TCRdb's version contains in-frame clones alone and is incomplete. The table has about 350,000 clones, around nine tenths seen once; the top ten hold about 10%. The CDR3 runs 15 residues. The V gene's germline CDR1 is SGHTA and CDR2 FQGNSA. V was shortened by 5 bases and J by 3 bases, with 13 bases between the two germline ends.

Source: peripheral blood, taken in a trial of Ad26.COV2.S vaccine versus placebo. This chain connects TRBV7-2 to TRBJ2-2; D is possibly TRBD1 or TRBD2 (5 bases each). This clonotype was obtained from a person aged 18-60 years who received the Ad26.COV2.S COVID-19 vaccine or a placebo. As DNA, the CDR3 is TGTGCCAGCAGCCACTACAGGCGGGACACCGGGGAGCTGTTTTTT. Amino acid sequence: CASSHYRRDTGELFF.